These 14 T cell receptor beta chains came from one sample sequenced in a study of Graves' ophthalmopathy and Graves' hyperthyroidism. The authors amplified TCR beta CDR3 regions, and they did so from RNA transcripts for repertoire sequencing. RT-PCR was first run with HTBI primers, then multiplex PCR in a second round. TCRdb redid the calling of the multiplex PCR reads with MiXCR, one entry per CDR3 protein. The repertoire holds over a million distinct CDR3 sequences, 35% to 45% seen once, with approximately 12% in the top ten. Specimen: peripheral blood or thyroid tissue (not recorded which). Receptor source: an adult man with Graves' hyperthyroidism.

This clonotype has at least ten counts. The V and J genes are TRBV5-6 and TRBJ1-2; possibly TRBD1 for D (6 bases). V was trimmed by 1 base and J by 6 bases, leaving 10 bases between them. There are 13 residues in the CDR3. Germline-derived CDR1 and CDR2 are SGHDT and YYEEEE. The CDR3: CASSLSRGDGYTF. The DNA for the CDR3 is TGTGCCAGCAGCTTGAGCAGGGGAGATGGCTACACCTTC.

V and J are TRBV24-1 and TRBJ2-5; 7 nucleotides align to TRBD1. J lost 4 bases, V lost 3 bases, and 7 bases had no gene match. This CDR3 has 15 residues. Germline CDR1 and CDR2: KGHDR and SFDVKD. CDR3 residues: CATSDAEGAGETQYF. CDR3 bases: TGTGCCACCAGTGATGCCGAGGGGGCGGGAGAGACCCAGTACTTC.

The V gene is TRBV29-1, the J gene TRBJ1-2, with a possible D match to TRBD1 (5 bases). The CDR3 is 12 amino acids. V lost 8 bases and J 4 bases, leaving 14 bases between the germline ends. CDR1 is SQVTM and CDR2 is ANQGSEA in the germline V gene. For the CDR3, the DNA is TGCAGCTCCCTGGGTGGGGGCTATGGCTACACCTTC. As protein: CSSLGGGYGYTF. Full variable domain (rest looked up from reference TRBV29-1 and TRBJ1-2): SAVISQKPSRDICQRGTSLTIQCQVDSQVTMMFWYRQQPGQSLTLIATANQGSEATYESGFVIDKFPISRPNLTFSTLTVSNMSPEDSSIYLCSSLGGGYGYTFGSGTRLTVV.

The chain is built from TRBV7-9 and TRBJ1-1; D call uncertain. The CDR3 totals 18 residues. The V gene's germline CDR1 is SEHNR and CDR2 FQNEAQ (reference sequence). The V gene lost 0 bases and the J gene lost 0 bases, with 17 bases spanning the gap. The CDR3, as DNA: TGTGCCAGCAGCTTAGCTCTAGCGGGAGGCAATTTGAACACTGAAGCTTTCTTT. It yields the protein CASSLALAGGNLNTEAFF.

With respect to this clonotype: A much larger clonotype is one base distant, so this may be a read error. The CDR3 protein is CSATPGTMGGYTF. CDR3 bases: TGCAGTGCTACCCCTGGGACAATGGGGGGCTACACCTTC. The chain is built from TRBV20-1 and TRBJ1-2, with D possibly being TRBD1 (6 bases). V lost 4 bases and J 8 bases, leaving 17 bases between the germline ends. This CDR3 region has 13 residues. Germline CDR1 and CDR2: DFQATT and SNEGSKA (reference sequence).

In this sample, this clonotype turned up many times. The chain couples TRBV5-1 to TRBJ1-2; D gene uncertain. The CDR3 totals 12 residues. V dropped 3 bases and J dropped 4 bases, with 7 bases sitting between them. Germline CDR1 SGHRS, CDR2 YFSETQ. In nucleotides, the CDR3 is TGCGCCAGCAGCTCCAAGGCCTATGGCTACACCTTC. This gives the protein CASSSKAYGYTF.

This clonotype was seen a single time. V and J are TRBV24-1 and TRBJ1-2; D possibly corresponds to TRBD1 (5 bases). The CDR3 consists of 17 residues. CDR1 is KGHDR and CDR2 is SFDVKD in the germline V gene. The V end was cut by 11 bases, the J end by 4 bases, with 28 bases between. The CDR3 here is CASSPKAGRREAYGYTF. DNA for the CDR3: TGTGCCAGCAGCCCAAAGGCAGGGCGAAGGGAGGCCTATGGCTACACCTTC.

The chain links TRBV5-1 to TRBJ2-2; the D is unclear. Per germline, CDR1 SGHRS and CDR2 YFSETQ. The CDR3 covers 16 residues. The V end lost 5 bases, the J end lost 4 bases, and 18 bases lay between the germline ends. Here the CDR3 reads CASSQNSGISTGELFF. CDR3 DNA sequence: TGCGCCAGCAGTCAAAATTCAGGCATATCCACCGGGGAGCTGTTTTTT.

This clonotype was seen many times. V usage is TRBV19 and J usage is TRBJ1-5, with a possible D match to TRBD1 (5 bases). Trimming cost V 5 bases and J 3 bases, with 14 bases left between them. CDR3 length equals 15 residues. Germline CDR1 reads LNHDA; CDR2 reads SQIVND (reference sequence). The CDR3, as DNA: TGTGCCAGTAGTGCGCGGGACCGCTTCAATCAGCCCCAGCATTTT. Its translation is CASSARDRFNQPQHF.

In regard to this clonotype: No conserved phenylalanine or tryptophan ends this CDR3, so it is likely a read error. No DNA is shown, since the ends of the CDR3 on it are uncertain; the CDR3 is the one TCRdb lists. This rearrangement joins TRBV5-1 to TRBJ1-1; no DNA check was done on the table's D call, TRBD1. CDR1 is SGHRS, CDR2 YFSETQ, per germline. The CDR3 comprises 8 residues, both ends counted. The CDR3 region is CASSPGQP.

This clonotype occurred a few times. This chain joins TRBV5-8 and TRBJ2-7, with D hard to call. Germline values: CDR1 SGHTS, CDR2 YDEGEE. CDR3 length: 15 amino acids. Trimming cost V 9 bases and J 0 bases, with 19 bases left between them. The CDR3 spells CATTQGPAPSYEQYF. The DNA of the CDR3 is TGTGCCACCACCCAAGGGCCGGCCCCCTCCTACGAGCAGTACTTC. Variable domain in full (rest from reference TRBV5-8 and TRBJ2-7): EAGVTQSPTHLIKTRGQQATLRCSPISGHTSVYWYQQALGLGLQFLLWYDEGEERNRGNFPPRFSGRQFPNYSSELNVNALELEDSALYLCATTQGPAPSYEQYFGPGTRLTVT.

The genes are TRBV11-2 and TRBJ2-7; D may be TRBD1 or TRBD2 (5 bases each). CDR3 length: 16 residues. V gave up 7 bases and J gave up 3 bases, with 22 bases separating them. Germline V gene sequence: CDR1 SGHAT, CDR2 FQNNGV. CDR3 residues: CASKGVRWDGVYEQYF. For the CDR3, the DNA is TGTGCCAGCAAAGGTGTTAGGTGGGACGGAGTCTACGAGCAGTACTTC. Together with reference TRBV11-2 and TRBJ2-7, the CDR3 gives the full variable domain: EAGVAQSPRYKIIEKRQSVAFWCNPISGHATLYWYQQILGQGPKLLIQFQNNGVVDDSQLPKDRFSAERLKGVDSTLKIQPAKLEDSAVYLCASKGVRWDGVYEQYFGPGTRLTVT.

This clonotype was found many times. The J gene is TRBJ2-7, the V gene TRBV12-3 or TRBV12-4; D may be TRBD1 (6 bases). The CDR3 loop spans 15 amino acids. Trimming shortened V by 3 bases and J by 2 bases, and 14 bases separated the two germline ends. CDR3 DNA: TGTGCCAGCAGTTTTGGTCGGCAGGGGCCCTACGAGCAGTACTTC. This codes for CASSFGRQGPYEQYF.

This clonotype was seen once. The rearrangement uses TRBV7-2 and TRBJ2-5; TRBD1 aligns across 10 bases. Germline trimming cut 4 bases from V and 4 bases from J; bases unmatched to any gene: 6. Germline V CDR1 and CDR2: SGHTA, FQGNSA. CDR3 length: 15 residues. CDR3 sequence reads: CASSWTGGNRETQYF. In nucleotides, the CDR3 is TGTGCCAGCAGCTGGACAGGGGGGAATCGAGAGACCCAGTACTTC.